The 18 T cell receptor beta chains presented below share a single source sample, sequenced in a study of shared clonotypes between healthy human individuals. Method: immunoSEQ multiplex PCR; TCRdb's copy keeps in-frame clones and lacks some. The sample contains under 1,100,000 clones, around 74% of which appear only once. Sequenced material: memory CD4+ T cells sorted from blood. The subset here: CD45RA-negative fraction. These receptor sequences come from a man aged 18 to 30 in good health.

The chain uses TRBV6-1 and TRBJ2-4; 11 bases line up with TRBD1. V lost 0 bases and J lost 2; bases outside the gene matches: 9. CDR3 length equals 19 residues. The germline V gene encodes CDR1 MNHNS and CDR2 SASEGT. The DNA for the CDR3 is TGTGCCAGCAGTGAAGCTGGACAGGGGGCCGAGGTCACCAAAAACATTCAGTACTTC. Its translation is CASSEAGQGAEVTKNIQYF.

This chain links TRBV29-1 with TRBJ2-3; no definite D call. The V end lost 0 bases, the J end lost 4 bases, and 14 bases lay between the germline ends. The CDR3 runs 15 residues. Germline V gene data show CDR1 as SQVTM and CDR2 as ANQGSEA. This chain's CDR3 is CSVEDLSRWADTQYF. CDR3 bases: TGCAGCGTTGAAGATCTCAGTCGATGGGCAGATACGCAGTATTTT.

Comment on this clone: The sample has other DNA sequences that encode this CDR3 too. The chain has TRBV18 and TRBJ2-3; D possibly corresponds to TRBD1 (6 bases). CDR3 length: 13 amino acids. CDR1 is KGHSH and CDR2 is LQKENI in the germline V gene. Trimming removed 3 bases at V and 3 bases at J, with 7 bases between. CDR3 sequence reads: CASSPRGTDTQYF. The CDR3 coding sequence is TGTGCCAGCTCACCCAGGGGTACAGATACGCAGTATTTT.

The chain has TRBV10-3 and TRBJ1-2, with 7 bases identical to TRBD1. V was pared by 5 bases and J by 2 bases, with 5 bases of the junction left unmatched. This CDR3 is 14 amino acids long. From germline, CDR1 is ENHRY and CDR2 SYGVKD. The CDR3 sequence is CAISLSGGNYGYTF. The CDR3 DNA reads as TGTGCCATCAGTCTGTCAGGGGGGAACTATGGCTACACCTTC.

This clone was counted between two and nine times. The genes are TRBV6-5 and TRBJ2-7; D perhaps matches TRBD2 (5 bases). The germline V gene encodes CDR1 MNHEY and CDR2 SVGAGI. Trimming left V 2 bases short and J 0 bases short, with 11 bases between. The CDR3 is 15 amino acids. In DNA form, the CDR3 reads TGTGCCAGCAGTTACCGTAGCGTTAGCTCCTACGAGCAGTACTTC. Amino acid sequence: CASSYRSVSSYEQYF.

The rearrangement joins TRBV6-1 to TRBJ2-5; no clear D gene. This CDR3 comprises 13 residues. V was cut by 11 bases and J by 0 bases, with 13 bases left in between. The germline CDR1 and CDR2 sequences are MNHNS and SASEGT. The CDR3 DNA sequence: TGTGCCTGCCGCAGAGCGTACCAAGAGACCCAGTACTTC. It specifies CACRRAYQETQYF.

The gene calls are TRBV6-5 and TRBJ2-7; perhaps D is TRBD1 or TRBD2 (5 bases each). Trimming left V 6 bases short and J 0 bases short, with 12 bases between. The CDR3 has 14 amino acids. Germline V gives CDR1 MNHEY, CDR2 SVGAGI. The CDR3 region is CASSPGQISYEQYF. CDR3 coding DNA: TGTGCCAGCAGCCCGGGGCAGATCTCCTACGAGCAGTACTTC.

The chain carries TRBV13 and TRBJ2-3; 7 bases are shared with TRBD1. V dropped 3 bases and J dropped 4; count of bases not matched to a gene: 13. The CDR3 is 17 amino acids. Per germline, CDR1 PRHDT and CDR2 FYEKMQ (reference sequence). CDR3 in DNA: TGTGCCAGCAGCTTGACCGCGACAGGGATTAGCGCAGATACGCAGTATTTT. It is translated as CASSLTATGISADTQYF.

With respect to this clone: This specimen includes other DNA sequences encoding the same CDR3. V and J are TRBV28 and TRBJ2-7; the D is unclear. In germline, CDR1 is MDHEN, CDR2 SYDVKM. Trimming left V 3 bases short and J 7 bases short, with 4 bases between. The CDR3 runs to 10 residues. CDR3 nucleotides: TGTGCCAGCAGTTTTCGGGAGCAGTACTTC. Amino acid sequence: CASSFREQYF.

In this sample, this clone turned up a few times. CDR3 in DNA: TGTGCCAGCAGCTTGGACAGGGCGGATGAAGCTTTCTTT. It specifies CASSLDRADEAFF. The chain is built from TRBV5-6 and TRBJ1-1, with D maybe TRBD1 (6 bases). Looked up from germline, CDR1 is SGHDT and CDR2 is YYEEEE. The CDR3 is 13 amino acids. The V and J ends lost 0 bases and 7 bases respectively, with 10 bases between them.

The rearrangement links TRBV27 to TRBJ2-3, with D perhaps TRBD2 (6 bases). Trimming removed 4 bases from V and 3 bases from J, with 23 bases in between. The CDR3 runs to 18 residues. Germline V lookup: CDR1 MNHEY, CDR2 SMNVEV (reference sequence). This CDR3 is CASSSFSSGLSSTDTQYF. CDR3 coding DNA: TGTGCCAGCAGTTCCTTCTCAAGCGGGTTATCCTCGACAGATACGCAGTATTTT.

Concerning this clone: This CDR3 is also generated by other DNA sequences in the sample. The CDR3 sequence is CASSNRGNTEAFF. For the CDR3, the DNA is TGTGCCAGCAGCAACAGGGGCAACACTGAAGCTTTCTTT. The chain employs TRBV6-1 and TRBJ1-1; 7 positions match TRBD1. V trimming: 6 bases; J trimming: 2 bases; junction bases outside the gene matches: 3. There are 13 residues in the CDR3. From germline, CDR1 is MNHNS and CDR2 SASEGT.

The CDR3 protein is CASSLDTDWEQYF. The CDR3 bases are TGTGCCAGCAGCTTGGATACCGACTGGGAGCAGTACTTC. The rearrangement links TRBV5-5 to TRBJ2-7; D is unresolved. This CDR3 spans 13 amino acids. V shed 0 bases and J shed 7 bases, with 11 bases lying between them. In germline, CDR1 is SGHKS, CDR2 YYEKEE (reference sequence).

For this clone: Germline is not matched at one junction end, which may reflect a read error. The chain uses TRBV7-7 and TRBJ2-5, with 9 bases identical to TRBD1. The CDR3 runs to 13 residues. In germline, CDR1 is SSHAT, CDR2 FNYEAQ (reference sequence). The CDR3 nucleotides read TGTGCTAGCAGCTTGGACAGGGGAGAGACCCAGTACTTC. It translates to CASSLDRGETQYF. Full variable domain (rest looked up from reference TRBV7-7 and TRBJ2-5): GAGVSQSPRYKVTKRGQDVTLRCDPISSHATLYWYQQALGQGPEFLTYFNYEAQPDKSGLPSDRFSAERPEGSISTLTIQRTEQRDSAMYRCASSLDRGETQYFGPGTRLLVL.

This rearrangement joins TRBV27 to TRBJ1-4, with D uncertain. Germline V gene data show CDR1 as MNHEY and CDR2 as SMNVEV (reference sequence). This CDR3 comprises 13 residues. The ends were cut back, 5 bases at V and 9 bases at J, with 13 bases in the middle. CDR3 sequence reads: CASSDWTGKKLFF. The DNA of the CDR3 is TGTGCCAGCAGTGATTGGACGGGAAAAAAACTGTTTTTT.

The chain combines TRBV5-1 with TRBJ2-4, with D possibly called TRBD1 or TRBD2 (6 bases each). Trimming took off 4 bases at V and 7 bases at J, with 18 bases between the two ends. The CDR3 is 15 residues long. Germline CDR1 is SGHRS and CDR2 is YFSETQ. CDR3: CASSIEGGSGNIQYF. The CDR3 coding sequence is TGCGCCAGCAGCATTGAGGGGGGCTCTGGGAACATTCAGTACTTC.

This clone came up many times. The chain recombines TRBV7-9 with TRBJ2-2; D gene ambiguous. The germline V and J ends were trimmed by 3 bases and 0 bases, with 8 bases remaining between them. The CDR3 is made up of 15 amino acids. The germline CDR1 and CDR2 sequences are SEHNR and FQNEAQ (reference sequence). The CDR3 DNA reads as TGTGCCAGCAGCTTCTGGGCGTCGAACACCGGGGAGCTGTTTTTT. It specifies CASSFWASNTGELFF.

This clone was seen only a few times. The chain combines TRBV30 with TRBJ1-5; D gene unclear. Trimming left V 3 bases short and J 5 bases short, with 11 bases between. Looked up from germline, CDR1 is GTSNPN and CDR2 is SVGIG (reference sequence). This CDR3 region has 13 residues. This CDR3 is CAWSPPSHQPQHF. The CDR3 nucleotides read TGTGCCTGGAGCCCGCCGTCGCATCAGCCCCAGCATTTT.